One T cell receptor beta chain is described in this entry. V gave up 1 base and J gave up 0 bases, with 10 bases separating them. Germline CDR1 and CDR2: SGHNT and YYREEE (reference sequence). The CDR3 is 15 amino acids. Clones were sequenced by immunoSEQ multiplex PCR, and TCRdb holds only the in-frame ones, with some missing. Among some 70,000 clones listed, 85% to 90% were seen once. The data derive from a study of blood T cell repertoires in COVID-19. In the study overall: COVID-19 samples, acute and convalescent, were from the United States, Italy and Spain.

The sequence derives from a man aged 45-60 years with active COVID-19. This chain uses TRBV5-4 with TRBJ1-2; D remains unclear. The sequenced material came from peripheral blood. The CDR3: CASSLREATNYGYTF. The CDR3 nucleotides read TGTGCCAGCAGCTTGCGCGAAGCCACTAACTATGGCTACACCTTC.